The clone carrying this T cell receptor (beta chain) was picked up a small number of times. As yet, its antigen is unknown. This sample stems from a study of beta chain features in type 1 diabetes. Study-wide results and caveats: Patients with Type 1 diabetes showed moderately but significantly shorter TCRB CDR3s in all four CD4+ subsets.

One heparinised blood draw, averaging about 120 mL, came from each donor. Via the markers CD45RO/CCR7/CD25/CD127/CD95/CD27, stem cell-like memory, regulatory, central memory and naive CD4+ cells were sorted. This CDR3 is built from 14 residues. V gave up 4 bases and J gave up 0 bases, with 10 bases separating them. Per germline, CDR1 SNHLY and CDR2 FYNNEI. cDNA synthesis used the whole RNA isolate, giving expressed TCRB sequences. Method: immunoSEQ multiplex PCR; TCRdb's copy keeps in-frame clones and lacks some. The sample lists about 170,000 clones; about 8% were seen once. J is TRBJ2-7 and V is TRBV2, with D possibly TRBD2 on 6 matching bases. Sequenced input: central memory CD4+ T cells from blood. This sequence was found in a woman in her thirties or forties with type 1 diabetes. The CDR3 nucleotides read TGTGCCAGCAGTGGCGGGATTCCCTCCTACGAGCAGTACTTC. It translates to CASSGGIPSYEQYF. The full variable domain, its missing parts supplied by reference TRBV2 and TRBJ2-7, is EPEVTQTPSHQVTQMGQEVILRCVPISNHLYFYWYRQILGQKVEFLVSFYNNEISEKSEIFDDQFSVERPDGSNFTLKIRSTKLEDSAMYFCASSGGIPSYEQYFGPGTRLTVT.